This T cell receptor (beta chain) comes out of a study of cytomegalovirus exposure and HLA in healthy donors. Study-wide results and caveats: Some highly shared sequence variants likely arose as a pipeline artifact. Follow-up analysis seemed to connect common viral pathogens with several of the most significant clusters identified.

Comment on this clone: Its antigen is undetermined.

V lost 3 bases and J lost 1; bases outside the gene matches: 5. Germline CDR1 reads SGHDT; CDR2 reads YYEEEE. This CDR3 is 16 amino acids long. The PCR ran on 60 Vbeta and 13 Jbeta primers. Clones were read by immunoSEQ multiplex PCR, and TCRdb kept only the in-frame ones, dropping some. The profile shows roughly 200,000 clones, about 77% of them singletons. This receptor was obtained from a woman aged 25-40 years in good health and CMV-seronegative. The sequenced sample consisted of PBMCs. The chain combines TRBV5-6 with TRBJ2-3, with 10 bases identical to TRBD1. In DNA form, the CDR3 reads TGTGCCAGCAGCTGGGACAGGGGAGTGGGCACAGATACGCAGTATTTT. This sequence encodes CASSWDRGVGTDTQYF.